A selection of T cell receptor beta chains follows, all from one sample in a study of OX40 agonist ivuxolimab in advanced cancers. Some clones are missing from TCRdb's copy, which holds only in-frame ones; the method was immunoSEQ multiplex PCR. The sample lists some 67,000 clones, about 88% occurring once. The sequencing used CD4+ or CD8+ T cells sorted from blood, collected in a trial of the OX40 agonist ivuxolimab. These receptors all come from an adult with an advanced solid tumor such as melanoma, head and neck, liver or kidney cancer. The CDR3 runs from the conserved cysteine through the conserved F or W. A D gene is named only where the DNA matches it firmly. A row's size may be missing; if present it is once, few, many or a size class.

TRBD2 . TRBJ2-5 TRBV25-1 TGTGCCAGCAGTGATGGGACTAGCGGGAGACTTGCGGAGACCCAGTACTTC CASSDGTSGRLAETQYF
. . TRBJ2-7 TRBV6-5 TGTGCCAGCAGTGCCCCCGGGGGCGCTTACGAGCAGTACTTC CASSAPGGAYEQYF
TRBD2 . TRBJ2-1 TRBV19 TGTGCCAGCACACCAAACCACGGACTAGCGGACAATGAGCAGTTCTTC CASTPNHGLADNEQFF
. . TRBJ1-1 TRBV7-8 TGTGCCAGCAGCTTAGTGAGTGGGGACACTGAAGCTTTCTTT CASSLVSGDTEAFF
. . TRBJ2-6 TRBV25-1 TGTGCCAGCAGTCCCGGGCGGGGTATGACTGGGGCCAACGTCCTGACTTTC CASSPGRGMTGANVLTF
. . TRBJ2-3 TRBV21-1 TGTGCCAGCAGCCTAAGGGGGGATACGCAGTATTTT CASSLRGDTQYF
. once TRBJ2-5 TRBV2 TGTGCCACTCGCTACCAAGAGACCCAGTACTTC CATRYQETQYF
TRBD1 . TRBJ1-2 TRBV25-1 TGTGCCAGCAGTGACAAAAACAGGGGGCACTCTGGCTACACCTTC CASSDKNRGHSGYTF
. . TRBJ2-7 TRBV5-1 TGCGCCAGCAGCTTGGGCTGGGCTTACGAGCAGTACTTC CASSLGWAYEQYF
. once TRBJ2-4 TRBV7-8 TGTGCCAGCAGCTTAGAAGGAAACATTCAGTACTTC CASSLEGNIQYF
TRBD2 . TRBJ2-3 TRBV5-1 TGCGCCAGCAGGCGGGAGGGAGGAACTAGCACAGATACGCAGTATTTT CASRREGGTSTDTQYF
. once TRBJ2-1 TRBV6-6 TGTGCCAGCAGCAGCACTAACGAACCCGAGCAGTTCTTC CASSSTNEPEQFF
TRBD1 . TRBJ1-5 TRBV6-1 TGTGCCAGCAGTGAAGGACCGCAGGGGGCGAGCAATCAGCCCCAGCATTTT CASSEGPQGASNQPQHF
TRBD2 . TRBJ2-3 TRBV2 TGTGCCAGCAGCGTTAGACTAGCGGGAGAGGGGGATACGCAGTATTTT CASSVRLAGEGDTQYF
. few TRBJ2-2 TRBV13 TGTGCCAGCAGCTTAAGTGCCGGGGAGCTGTTTTTT CASSLSAGELFF
. . TRBJ1-1 TRBV10-1 TGCGCCACCTCTTACAGGGCTGAAGCTTTCTTT CATSYRAEAFF
TRBD1 once TRBJ2-1 TRBV7-2 TGTGCCAGCAGCTTAGTTGCAGGGGGCTTAACCTACAATGAGCAGTTCTTC CASSLVAGGLTYNEQFF
. . TRBJ2-7 TRBV6-5 TGTGCCAGCAGTGGTAGTCGGGGCCAGTACTTC CASSGSRGQYF
TRBD1 . TRBJ1-4 TRBV5-1 TGCGCCAGCAGCGGGGGACAGTCTAATGAAAAACTGTTTTTT CASSGGQSNEKLFF
. once TRBJ2-3 TRBV2 TGTGCCAGCAGTGAAAATCCGGGCACAGATACGCAGTATTTT CASSENPGTDTQYF
. . TRBJ2-2 TRBV29-1 TGCAGCGGTGGTAGGACGAACACCGGGGAGCTGTTTTTT CSGGRTNTGELFF
. . TRBJ2-1 TRBV4-3 TGCGCCAGCAGCTGGTCAGCGGATCTCAATGAGCAGTTCTTC CASSWSADLNEQFF
. . TRBJ2-7 TRBV6-6 TGTGCCAGCAGCCGCGGGACAATGTCCGAGCAGTACTTC CASSRGTMSEQYF
. . TRBJ1-3 TRBV10-3 TGTGCCATCAGTGAGAGAGCTTACTCTGGAAACACCATATATTTT CAISERAYSGNTIYF
. once TRBJ1-1 TRBV9 TGTGCCAGCAGCGTAGAGCCGAGAACTGAAGCTTTCTTT CASSVEPRTEAFF
TRBD1 . TRBJ1-5 TRBV6-5 TGTGCCAGCAGTTACTCGTCAGGGGGCACTCAGCCCCAGCATTTT CASSYSSGGTQPQHF
TRBD1 . TRBJ2-3 TRBV27 TGTGCCAGCAGTGCCGGACAGGGGTCTTCCTACACAGATACGCAGTATTTT CASSAGQGSSYTDTQYF
TRBD2 . TRBJ2-1 TRBV4-3 TGCGCCAGCAGCCAAGCTTTTGGACTAGCGGGAGAGGATGAGCAGTTCTTC CASSQAFGLAGEDEQFF
TRBD1 . TRBJ2-7 TRBV11-3 TGTGCCAGCAGCTCCCGGACAGGGGACCCCTACGAGCAGTACTTC CASSSRTGDPYEQYF
TRBD1 . TRBJ1-4 TRBV10-3 TGTGCCACCAGACAGGGTACTAATGAAAAACTGTTTTTT CATRQGTNEKLFF
TRBD1 . TRBJ2-7 TRBV19 TGTGCCAGTAGTTCGACTGGGACAGGGGCCTACGAGCAGTACTTC CASSSTGTGAYEQYF
. . TRBJ2-1 TRBV5-1 TGCGCCAGCAGCCCTGGAGGAGCGCCAGCCAATAATGAGCAGTTCTTC CASSPGGAPANNEQFF
TRBD2 once TRBJ2-3 TRBV7-9 TGTGCCAGCAGCTTACCTTGGACTAGCGGGAGTGCAGATACGCAGTATTTT CASSLPWTSGSADTQYF
. . TRBJ2-2 TRBV7-2 TGTGCCAGCAGTACAGGGATCGGGGAGCTGTTTTTT CASSTGIGELFF